One sample yielded the 22 T cell receptor beta chains listed below, sequenced in a study of blood T cell repertoires in COVID-19. Generated by immunoSEQ multiplex PCR, the TCRdb table keeps only in-frame clones and is missing some. Of approximately 260,000 clones listed, around 90% are singletons. The specimen was peripheral blood. The receptors shown here come from a woman aged 55-69 years with COVID-19, enrolled during active disease.

The CDR3 sequence: CASRGTEGNTGELFF. In DNA, the CDR3 is TGCGCCAGCAGGGGGACTGAAGGGAACACCGGGGAGCTGTTTTTT. This chain links TRBV10-2 with TRBJ2-2, with a tentative D call TRBD2 (6 bases). This CDR3 spans 15 amino acids. With 6 bases removed from V and 1 base from J, the gap between germline ends came to 12 bases. Per the germline V gene, CDR1 is WSHSY and CDR2 is SAAADI.

The chain uses TRBV14 and TRBJ1-1; D may be TRBD1 (6 bases). There are 16 residues in the CDR3. CDR1 is SGHDN, CDR2 FVKESK, per germline. Trimming left V 0 bases short and J 8 bases short, with 19 bases between. The CDR3 protein is CASSQEKPGQGTEAFF. The DNA for the CDR3 is TGTGCCAGCAGCCAAGAAAAACCGGGACAAGGAACCGAAGCTTTCTTT.

The rearrangement links TRBV7-3 to TRBJ2-1; 13 positions match TRBD2. The germline CDR1 and CDR2 sequences are SGHTA and FQGTGA. V was clipped by 4 bases and J by 8 bases; unmatched bases: 11. The CDR3 length is 17 residues. The CDR3 reads CASSSQLLAGGLHEQFF. The CDR3 region has the DNA TGTGCCAGCAGCTCTCAACTACTAGCGGGGGGGCTTCATGAGCAGTTCTTC.

The chain joins TRBV11-3 to TRBJ2-1, with 10 bases that match TRBD2. This CDR3 has 14 residues. J was trimmed by 9 bases and V by 5 bases; bases with no gene match: 7. Germline values: CDR1 SGHNT, CDR2 YENEEA. The chain's CDR3 is CASSQAGGESEQFF. The CDR3 nucleotides read TGTGCCAGCAGCCAAGCGGGGGGGGAGAGTGAGCAGTTCTTC.

This chain links TRBV19 with TRBJ1-2; 8 nucleotides match TRBD1. The CDR3 has 15 residues. Trimming at V came to 8 bases and at J to 1 base, leaving 9 bases not matched to a gene. Germline V CDR1 and CDR2: LNHDA, SQIVND (reference sequence). The CDR3 region is CASVTGELNNYGYTF. In DNA, the CDR3 is TGTGCCAGTGTGACAGGGGAATTAAATAACTATGGCTACACCTTC.

CDR3 bases: TGTGCCAGCAGCTTGCGGGGGAGGTACCAAGAGACCCAGTACTTC. Translating gives CASSLRGRYQETQYF. This chain joins TRBV11-2 and TRBJ2-5; 7 positions agree with TRBD2. CDR3 length: 15 residues. V dropped 3 bases and J dropped 0; count of bases not matched to a gene: 4. CDR1 is SGHAT and CDR2 is FQNNGV in the germline V gene.

This sequence joins TRBV30 and TRBJ1-2; the D gene is possibly TRBD1 (6 bases). Looked up from germline, CDR1 is GTSNPN and CDR2 is SVGIG (reference sequence). This CDR3 has 14 amino acids. Trimming removed 4 bases from V and 2 bases from J, with 14 bases in between. The DNA for the CDR3 is TGTGCCTGGATTTCCTACAGGGTGAACTATGGCTACACCTTC. Protein product: CAWISYRVNYGYTF.

The chain uses TRBV7-2 and TRBJ1-5, with 7 bases identical to TRBD1. Trimming took 5 bases from V and 6 from J; bases not matched to a gene: 7. Germline loops: CDR1 SGHTA, CDR2 FQGNSA. The CDR3 is made up of 14 amino acids. CDR3 DNA: TGTGCCAGCAGCCCGGGACAGTCCATTCAGCCCCAGCATTTT. Translation gives CASSPGQSIQPQHF.

The chain carries TRBV5-1 and TRBJ1-2; possible D gene TRBD1, 6 bases. The CDR3 sequence is 19 residues long. Trimming pared 0 bases from V and 0 bases from J, leaving 21 bases between. Germline CDR1 SGHRS, CDR2 YFSETQ. The CDR3 here is CASSLAAGAGSPSNYGYTF. As DNA, the CDR3 is TGCGCCAGCAGCTTGGCCGCGGGGGCAGGGTCCCCCTCTAACTATGGCTACACCTTC. Full variable domain (missing parts from reference TRBV5-1 and TRBJ1-2): KAGVTQTPRYLIKTRGQQVTLSCSPISGHRSVSWYQQTPGQGLQFLFEYFSETQRNKGNFPGRFSGRQFSNSRSEMNVSTLELGDSALYLCASSLAAGAGSPSNYGYTFGSGTRLTVV.

The V and J genes are TRBV7-2 and TRBJ1-6; 10 bases align to TRBD1. Trimming took 5 bases from V and 8 from J; bases not matched to a gene: 6. CDR3 length: 15 amino acids. In germline, CDR1 is SGHTA, CDR2 FQGNSA. CDR3 residues: CASSQTTGGHSPLHF. In DNA form, the CDR3 reads TGTGCCAGCAGCCAAACGACAGGGGGCCATTCACCCCTCCACTTT.

V and J are TRBV9 and TRBJ2-1; 7 bases are a match to TRBD1. From germline, CDR1 is SGDLS and CDR2 YYNGEE. V dropped 4 bases and J dropped 9; count of bases not matched to a gene: 10. The CDR3 has 14 amino acids. Written as DNA, the CDR3 is TGTGCCAGCAGCCCGAAGGGGGCCGCCGGTGAGCAGTTCTTC. Protein product: CASSPKGAAGEQFF.

The J gene is TRBJ1-1, the V gene TRBV7-8; D call uncertain. CDR1 SGHVS and CDR2 FQNEAQ come from the germline V gene. The V gene lost 0 bases and the J gene lost 5 bases, with 10 bases spanning the gap. The CDR3 length is 14 residues. In DNA, the CDR3 is TGTGCCAGCAGCTTAGCGAGTTCCGGGACTGAAGCTTTCTTT. Translating it yields CASSLASSGTEAFF.

The chain employs TRBV19 and TRBJ2-1, with 7 bases lining up with TRBD1. V trimming: 3 bases; J trimming: 0 bases; junction bases outside the gene matches: 2. Germline V gene sequence: CDR1 LNHDA, CDR2 SQIVND (reference sequence). The CDR3 has 15 amino acids. The CDR3 here is CASSMGQSSYNEQFF. The CDR3 nucleotides read TGTGCCAGTAGTATGGGACAGAGCTCCTACAATGAGCAGTTCTTC.

This chain connects TRBV7-2 to TRBJ2-7; a weak D match, TRBD1 (6 bases). CDR1 SGHTA and CDR2 FQGNSA come from the germline V gene. This CDR3 is 14 amino acids long. Trimming cost V 5 bases and J 5 bases, with 16 bases left between them. The CDR3 sequence is CASSRGRTAHEQYF. CDR3 in DNA: TGTGCCAGCAGCCGGGGACGGACAGCCCACGAGCAGTACTTC.

The genes are TRBV5-1 and TRBJ1-6, with a tentative D call TRBD1 (5 bases). The CDR3 extends over 16 amino acids. The V and J ends lost 4 bases and 0 bases respectively, with 11 bases between them. Germline CDR1 is SGHRS and CDR2 is YFSETQ. The CDR3 DNA follows: TGCGCCAGCAGCCTGGGGGAGAGCTCCTATAATTCACCCCTCCACTTT. Protein product: CASSLGESSYNSPLHF.

The chain combines TRBV10-1 with TRBJ1-5; 7 nucleotides line up with TRBD1. V dropped 2 bases and J dropped 3; count of bases not matched to a gene: 1. The CDR3 loop spans 14 amino acids. Looked up from germline, CDR1 is WNHNN and CDR2 is SYGVQD (reference sequence). The CDR3 bases are TGCGCCAGCAGTGAGGGGACAGACAATCAGCCCCAGCATTTT. This codes for CASSEGTDNQPQHF.

The J gene is TRBJ2-5, the V gene TRBV11-3; D may be TRBD1 (6 bases). V was cut by 5 bases and J by 3 bases, with 16 bases left in between. The CDR3 runs to 15 residues. Germline lookup yields CDR1 SGHNT and CDR2 YENEEA. The CDR3 reads CASSPNTGYKETQYF. DNA for the CDR3: TGTGCCAGCAGCCCTAATACAGGGTACAAAGAGACCCAGTACTTC.

This clone was seen only a few times. A read error may account for a junction end that differs from germline. The rearrangement joins TRBV19 to TRBJ1-6; possible D gene TRBD1, 5 bases. CDR1 is LNHDA and CDR2 is SQIVND in the germline V gene (reference sequence). The CDR3 runs to 14 residues. CDR3 region: CASSEGGGVSLLHF. In nucleotides, the CDR3 is TGTGCCAGTAGCGAGGGAGGAGGGGTTTCACTCCTCCACTTT.

This sequence joins TRBV6-5 and TRBJ2-1, with 7 positions matching TRBD1. The CDR3 extends over 13 amino acids. Germline values: CDR1 MNHEY, CDR2 SVGAGI. With 5 bases clipped from V and 9 bases from J, the junction kept 7 bases outside the gene matches. The CDR3 DNA reads as TGTGCCAGCAGTCTCCGACAGGGCGGTGAGCAGTTCTTC. This sequence encodes CASSLRQGGEQFF.

CDR3 DNA sequence: TGTGCCAGCTCCCGACAGGATTACAATGAGCAGTTCTTC. Protein sequence: CASSRQDYNEQFF. The chain has TRBV11-3 and TRBJ2-1, with a possible D match to TRBD1 (6 bases). V lost 8 bases, J lost 4 bases, and 12 bases lay in between. Germline CDR1 reads SGHNT; CDR2 reads YENEEA. The CDR3 contains 13 residues.

The rearrangement joins TRBV27 to TRBJ1-2, with D uncertain. Trimming stripped 6 bases from V and 2 bases from J, with 4 bases between. The germline CDR1 and CDR2 sequences are MNHEY and SMNVEV (reference sequence). The CDR3 loop spans 11 amino acids. CDR3 amino acids: CASRANYGYTF. The CDR3 region has the DNA TGTGCCAGCAGGGCAAACTATGGCTACACCTTC.

The chain is built from TRBV12-5 and TRBJ1-1; D unresolved. Trimming pared 11 bases from V and 3 bases from J, leaving 4 bases between. Germline CDR1 reads LGHNT; CDR2 reads FRNRAP. This CDR3 has 9 amino acids. The CDR3 sequence is CAPDTEAFF. CDR3 bases: TGTGCTCCTGACACTGAAGCTTTCTTT.